These 20 T cell receptor beta chains originate from one sample sequenced in a study of Ad26.COV2.S vaccination and SARS-CoV-2 variants. Assay used: immunoSEQ multiplex PCR; TCRdb lists only in-frame clones, some missing. In the table there are fewer than 400,000 clones, 75% to 90% of which are singletons. Treatment given: about 20 received Ad26.COV2.S at low or high dose, single or two shots; about 5 received placebo; per-sample allocation not given. Day 63 following the first vaccine or placebo injection was when the samples were taken. The sequenced sample was peripheral blood, obtained in a trial of Ad26.COV2.S vaccine versus placebo. The receptor set was obtained from a person aged 18-60 years who received the Ad26.COV2.S COVID-19 vaccine or a placebo.

The CDR3 loop reads CASSLVEVGYGYTF. The CDR3 DNA sequence: TGTGCCAGCAGCCTTGTGGAGGTAGGCTATGGCTACACCTTC. This chain links TRBV7-2 with TRBJ1-2, with no clear D. With 5 bases removed from V and 4 bases from J, the gap between germline ends came to 14 bases. CDR1 is SGHTA and CDR2 is FQGNSA in the germline V gene. The CDR3 extends over 14 amino acids.

The J gene is TRBJ1-6, the V gene TRBV15, with D hard to call. CDR3 length equals 13 residues. The germline V gene encodes CDR1 LNHNV and CDR2 YYDKDF (reference sequence). The V gene lost 2 bases and the J gene lost 3 bases, with 2 bases spanning the gap. The CDR3 DNA follows: TGTGCCACCAGCAGACTCTATAATTCACCCCTCCACTTT. It specifies CATSRLYNSPLHF.

This clone was counted between two and nine times. The chain couples TRBV7-9 to TRBJ2-3; D not certain. Germline V lookup: CDR1 SEHNR, CDR2 FQNEAQ (reference sequence). This CDR3 is built from 13 residues. Trimming cost V 2 bases and J 7 bases, with 10 bases left between them. The CDR3 DNA reads TGTGCCAGCAGCTTAAACATCATAAATACGCAGTATTTT. Its translation: CASSLNIINTQYF.

The rearrangement links TRBV3-1 (or the pseudogene TRBV3-2) to TRBJ1-3; no firm D call. The CDR3 extends over 13 amino acids. V dropped 2 bases and J dropped 4 bases, with 6 bases sitting between them. Germline V gene data show CDR1 as LGHDT and CDR2 as YNNKEL (reference sequence). CDR3 residues: CASSQHPGNTIYF. CDR3 DNA sequence: TGTGCCAGCAGCCAACATCCGGGAAACACCATATATTTT.

The chain recombines TRBV15 with TRBJ2-1; 10 nucleotides align to TRBD1. V lost 4 bases and J lost 8; bases outside the gene matches: 8. Germline V gene lookup returns CDR1 LNHNV and CDR2 YYDKDF (reference sequence). This CDR3 has 15 amino acids. The CDR3 protein is CATSTGTGDIHEQFF. The CDR3 DNA sequence: TGTGCCACCAGCACCGGGACAGGGGATATCCATGAGCAGTTCTTC.

This clone was seen only a few times. This chain connects TRBV6-1 to TRBJ2-1, with D uncertain. With 0 bases removed from V and 0 bases from J, the gap between germline ends came to 6 bases. Germline CDR1 reads MNHNS; CDR2 reads SASEGT. This CDR3 region has 15 residues. CDR3 residues: CASSEAGDSYNEQFF. Here the CDR3 DNA reads TGTGCCAGCAGTGAAGCAGGAGACTCCTACAATGAGCAGTTCTTC.

In its sample, this clone was seen once. The genes are TRBV6-5 and TRBJ2-7; the D gene could be TRBD1 or TRBD2 (5 bases each). Germline CDR1 MNHEY, CDR2 SVGAGI. Trimming took off 6 bases at V and 2 bases at J, with 17 bases between the two ends. The CDR3 length is 15 residues. DNA for the CDR3: TGTGCCAGCAGAGCCCGGGACGGACCTGCCTACGAGCAGTACTTC. Its translation: CASRARDGPAYEQYF.

The V gene is TRBV7-2, the J gene TRBJ2-3, with 7 nucleotides matching TRBD2. Germline-derived CDR1 and CDR2 are SGHTA and FQGNSA. V lost 0 bases, J lost 0 bases, and 3 bases stayed unmatched. This CDR3 comprises 16 residues. As DNA, the CDR3 is TGTGCCAGCAGCTTAGCGACTAGCATTAGCACAGATACGCAGTATTTT. This sequence encodes CASSLATSISTDTQYF.

The genes are TRBV19 and TRBJ2-7; the D call may be TRBD1 or TRBD2 (5 bases each). Germline assignment: CDR1 LNHDA and CDR2 SQIVND (reference sequence). Trimming left V 5 bases short and J 2 bases short, with 13 bases between. This CDR3 has 14 residues. For the CDR3, the DNA is TGTGCCAGTAGTTCCCGGGACGGAGCCTACGAGCAGTACTTC. Amino acid sequence: CASSSRDGAYEQYF.

DNA of the CDR3: TGTGCCAGCAGTTACTCGGGGGGGGGTGGAAACACCATATATTTT. Translation gives CASSYSGGGGNTIYF. The chain employs TRBV6-5 and TRBJ1-3, with TRBD1 as a possible D gene (5 bases). The germline gives CDR1 MNHEY, CDR2 SVGAGI. The CDR3 runs 15 residues. V was trimmed by 0 bases and J by 3 bases, leaving 9 bases between them.

J is TRBJ2-1 and V is TRBV2; 9 bases agree with TRBD2. With V trimmed by 0 bases and J by 9 bases, 9 bases remained unmatched. The germline V gene has CDR1 SNHLY and CDR2 FYNNEI. This CDR3 region has 16 residues. CDR3 amino acids: CASSEAQRGGAVEQFF. The CDR3 coding sequence is TGTGCCAGCAGTGAAGCGCAGCGCGGGGGGGCAGTTGAGCAGTTCTTC.

V usage is TRBV5-1 and J usage is TRBJ1-4; tentative D call: TRBD1 (6 bases). Germline assignment: CDR1 SGHRS and CDR2 YFSETQ. This CDR3 spans 17 amino acids. With 0 bases removed from V and 8 bases from J, the gap between germline ends came to 20 bases. In nucleotides, the CDR3 is TGCGCCAGCAGCTTGGATGGTTCTGGGGGCGGGATAGAAAAACTGTTTTTT. Translating gives CASSLDGSGGGIEKLFF. Full variable domain (outside the CDR3, taken from reference TRBV5-1 and TRBJ1-4): KAGVTQTPRYLIKTRGQQVTLSCSPISGHRSVSWYQQTPGQGLQFLFEYFSETQRNKGNFPGRFSGRQFSNSRSEMNVSTLELGDSALYLCASSLDGSGGGIEKLFFGSGTQLSVL.

The chain combines TRBV15 with TRBJ1-2; D unclear. V was trimmed by 1 base and J by 3 bases, leaving 21 bases between them. The CDR3 length is 18 residues. From germline, CDR1 is LNHNV and CDR2 YYDKDF (reference sequence). The CDR3 coding sequence is TGTGCCACCAGCAGAGCCGGGCAGACCACCAGCCGGCACTATGGCTACACCTTC. Its protein product is CATSRAGQTTSRHYGYTF.

This chain connects TRBV5-4 to TRBJ2-7; 10 bases align to TRBD1. This CDR3 region has 14 residues. V shed 3 bases, J shed 7 bases, and the junction held 7 bases outside the gene matches. CDR1 and CDR2 (germline): SGHNT, YYREEE (reference sequence). Written as DNA, the CDR3 is TGTGCCAGCAGCTGGGACAGGGGAGTGCGGGAGCAGTACTTC. As protein: CASSWDRGVREQYF.

This sequence joins TRBV15 and TRBJ1-5, with 7 positions matching TRBD1. CDR3 length equals 16 residues. The germline CDR1 and CDR2 sequences are LNHNV and YYDKDF (reference sequence). V lost 3 bases to trimming and J lost 3 bases; unmatched junction nucleotides: 8. The CDR3: CATSSLLGQINQPQHF. In DNA, the CDR3 is TGTGCCACCAGCAGTCTTTTGGGACAGATCAATCAGCCCCAGCATTTT.

The rearrangement links TRBV10-3 to TRBJ1-2; tentative D call: TRBD1 (6 bases). Trimming shortened V by 8 bases and J by 6 bases, and 13 bases separated the two germline ends. CDR1 is ENHRY and CDR2 is SYGVKD in the germline V gene. CDR3 length equals 12 residues. The CDR3: CAIRGAGDGYTF. The CDR3 DNA reads as TGTGCCATCCGCGGGGCAGGGGATGGCTACACCTTC.

The chain has TRBV7-9 and TRBJ1-5; 11 nucleotides align to TRBD1. The CDR3 extends over 16 amino acids. The ends lost 5 bases at V and 13 bases at J; junction bases unmatched: 16. Germline values: CDR1 SEHNR, CDR2 FQNEAQ (reference sequence). CDR3 sequence (DNA): TGTGCCAGCAGCCTATGGACAGGGGGCGCCCAACTAATTCAGCATTTT. This encodes CASSLWTGGAQLIQHF.

This sequence joins TRBV6-2 or TRBV6-3 and TRBJ1-2; D perhaps matches TRBD1 (6 bases). Trimming removed 0 bases from V and 4 bases from J, with 9 bases in between. CDR3 length: 14 amino acids. Germline V gives CDR1 MNHEY, CDR2 SVGEGT. CDR3 amino acids: CASSYSTQGYGYTF. Here the CDR3 DNA reads TGTGCCAGCAGTTACTCGACACAGGGCTATGGCTACACCTTC.

Worth noting for this clone: Other DNA sequences in the sample encode the same CDR3. J is TRBJ1-2 and V is TRBV2, with D maybe TRBD1 (5 bases). V was pared by 3 bases and J by 5 bases, with 7 bases between. Germline V gene lookup returns CDR1 SNHLY and CDR2 FYNNEI. This CDR3 has 12 residues. The CDR3 DNA is TGTGCCAGCAGTGACCAGGGTTATGGCTACACCTTC. Amino acids: CASSDQGYGYTF.

CDR3 amino acids: CASSFGGGTVEAFF. For the CDR3, the DNA is TGTGCCAGCAGCTTTGGGGGGGGGACAGTCGAAGCTTTCTTT. This chain connects TRBV5-4 to TRBJ1-1; 7 nucleotides align to TRBD1. Trimming removed 2 bases from V and 8 bases from J; junction bases left unmatched: 9. The germline CDR1 and CDR2 sequences are SGHNT and YYREEE (reference sequence). The CDR3 covers 14 residues.